Reported below is one T cell receptor beta chain. What it binds is not known. The CDR3 end shows no conserved phenylalanine or tryptophan, and so a read error is likely. Amplified TCR beta CDR3 regions were obtained using RNA transcripts as template. Scientists carried out first-round RT-PCR using HTBI primers and then a second-round multiplex PCR. In TCRdb, the multiplex PCR reads were re-called with MiXCR into one record per CDR3 protein. The sample comprises tens of thousands of distinct CDR3 sequences, roughly 47% of which are singletons, and 4.5% to 5% rests with the top ten. Patients were left out if they had other autoimmune diseases, uncontrolled infections, pregnancy or lactation. The data stem from a study of Graves' ophthalmopathy and Graves' hyperthyroidism. Study findings and constraints: Most thyroid clonotypes with frequency above 0.001 were detected in blood too.

The clonotype originates from an adult woman with Graves' ophthalmopathy. Input material: peripheral blood.

CDR3 in amino acids: CASTRAGADGQYL. As DNA, the CDR3 is TGTGCCTCGACCCGAGCAGGGGCAGACGGGCAGTACCTC. V and J are TRBV19 and TRBJ2-7; tentative D call: TRBD1 (6 bases). The CDR3 consists of 13 residues. In germline, CDR1 is LNHDA, CDR2 SQIVND (reference sequence). V lost 11 bases, J lost 9 bases, and 23 bases lay in between.